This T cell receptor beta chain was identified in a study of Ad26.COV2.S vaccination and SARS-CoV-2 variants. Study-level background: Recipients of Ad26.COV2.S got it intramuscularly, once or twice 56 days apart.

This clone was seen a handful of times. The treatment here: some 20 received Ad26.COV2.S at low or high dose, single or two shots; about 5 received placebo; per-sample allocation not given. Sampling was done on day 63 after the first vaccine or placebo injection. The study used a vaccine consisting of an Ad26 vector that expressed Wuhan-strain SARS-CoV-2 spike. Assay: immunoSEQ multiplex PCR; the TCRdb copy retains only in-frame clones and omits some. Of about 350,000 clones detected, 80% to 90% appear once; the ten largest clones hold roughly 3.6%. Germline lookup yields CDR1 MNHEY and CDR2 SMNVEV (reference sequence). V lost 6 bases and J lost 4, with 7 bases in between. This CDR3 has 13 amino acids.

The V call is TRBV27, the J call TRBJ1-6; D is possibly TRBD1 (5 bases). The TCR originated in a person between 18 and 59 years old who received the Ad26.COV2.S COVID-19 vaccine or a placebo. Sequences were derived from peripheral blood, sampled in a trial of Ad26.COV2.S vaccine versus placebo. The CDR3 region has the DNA TGTGCCAGCAGAGGGGATTATAATTCACCCCTCCACTTT. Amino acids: CASRGDYNSPLHF.